These T cell receptor beta chains were read from a single sample in a study of T cell repertoires in aging, cancer and after chemotherapy. TCRdb recomputed calls from the multiplex PCR reads with MiXCR, one row per CDR3 protein. The sample carries roughly 4,700 distinct CDR3 sequences, around half recorded once. The sequencing input was blood. Receptors originate from a human donor in good health. The CDR3 runs from the conserved cysteine through the conserved F or W. The order of the fields is D gene, V gene, J gene, clone size, CDR3 DNA, CDR3 protein. D genes are given only for firm matches. Size is stated for part of the rows, as once, few or many counts, or as a class when the clone is expanded.

-	TRBV5-1	TRBJ1-2	-	TGCGCCAGCAGCCTCACCGGACAGAGCAACTATGGCTACACCTTC	CASSLTGQSNYGYTF
-	TRBV5-1	TRBJ2-7	-	TGCGCCAGCAGTTTTGCTCCGGGACGGTCGTACGAGCAGTACTTC	CASSFAPGRSYEQYF
TRBD1	TRBV5-6	TRBJ2-4	-	TGTGCCAGCAGTTCGGGACAGGGGGACGGCAAAAACATTCAGTACTTC	CASSSGQGDGKNIQYF
-	TRBV28	TRBJ2-5	-	TGTGCCAGCAGTTCTCCCGACGGGTTTTGGACCCAGTACTTC	CASSSPDGFWTQYF
-	TRBV20-1	TRBJ2-3	few	TGCAGTGCCCCGAGGAGGGTGACTAGTCCCACAGATACGCAGTATTTT	CSAPRRVTSPTDTQYF
-	TRBV6-5	TRBJ1-4	-	TGTGCCAGCAGTTACCGCTCTCCCCCTAATGAAAAACTGTTTTTT	CASSYRSPPNEKLFF
-	TRBV29-1	TRBJ1-1	few	TGCAGCGTTCGGTACAGCCTTCTGAACACTGAAGCTTTCTTT	CSVRYSLLNTEAFF
-	TRBV12-3/TRBV12-4	TRBJ2-7	once	TGTGCCAGCAGTTGGGGTTGGGGCTCCTACGAGCAGTACTTC	CASSWGWGSYEQYF
-	TRBV19	TRBJ1-5	-	TGTGCCAGTAGTATAGAACGAGCTGGCAATCAGCCCCAGCATTTT	CASSIERAGNQPQHF
TRBD1	TRBV5-6	TRBJ2-5	few	TGTGCCAGCAGCTTGGCGGGACAGGGTCAAGAGACCCAGTACTTC	CASSLAGQGQETQYF
TRBD1	TRBV10-3	TRBJ1-2	-	TGTGCCATCAGTGAGTCGGTCGGGACAGGGCATGGCTACACCTTC	CAISESVGTGHGYTF
TRBD1	TRBV24-1	TRBJ2-4	-	TGTGCCACCAGTGAGGGACAGGGTTCCGCGGGCCAGTACTTC	CATSEGQGSAGQYF